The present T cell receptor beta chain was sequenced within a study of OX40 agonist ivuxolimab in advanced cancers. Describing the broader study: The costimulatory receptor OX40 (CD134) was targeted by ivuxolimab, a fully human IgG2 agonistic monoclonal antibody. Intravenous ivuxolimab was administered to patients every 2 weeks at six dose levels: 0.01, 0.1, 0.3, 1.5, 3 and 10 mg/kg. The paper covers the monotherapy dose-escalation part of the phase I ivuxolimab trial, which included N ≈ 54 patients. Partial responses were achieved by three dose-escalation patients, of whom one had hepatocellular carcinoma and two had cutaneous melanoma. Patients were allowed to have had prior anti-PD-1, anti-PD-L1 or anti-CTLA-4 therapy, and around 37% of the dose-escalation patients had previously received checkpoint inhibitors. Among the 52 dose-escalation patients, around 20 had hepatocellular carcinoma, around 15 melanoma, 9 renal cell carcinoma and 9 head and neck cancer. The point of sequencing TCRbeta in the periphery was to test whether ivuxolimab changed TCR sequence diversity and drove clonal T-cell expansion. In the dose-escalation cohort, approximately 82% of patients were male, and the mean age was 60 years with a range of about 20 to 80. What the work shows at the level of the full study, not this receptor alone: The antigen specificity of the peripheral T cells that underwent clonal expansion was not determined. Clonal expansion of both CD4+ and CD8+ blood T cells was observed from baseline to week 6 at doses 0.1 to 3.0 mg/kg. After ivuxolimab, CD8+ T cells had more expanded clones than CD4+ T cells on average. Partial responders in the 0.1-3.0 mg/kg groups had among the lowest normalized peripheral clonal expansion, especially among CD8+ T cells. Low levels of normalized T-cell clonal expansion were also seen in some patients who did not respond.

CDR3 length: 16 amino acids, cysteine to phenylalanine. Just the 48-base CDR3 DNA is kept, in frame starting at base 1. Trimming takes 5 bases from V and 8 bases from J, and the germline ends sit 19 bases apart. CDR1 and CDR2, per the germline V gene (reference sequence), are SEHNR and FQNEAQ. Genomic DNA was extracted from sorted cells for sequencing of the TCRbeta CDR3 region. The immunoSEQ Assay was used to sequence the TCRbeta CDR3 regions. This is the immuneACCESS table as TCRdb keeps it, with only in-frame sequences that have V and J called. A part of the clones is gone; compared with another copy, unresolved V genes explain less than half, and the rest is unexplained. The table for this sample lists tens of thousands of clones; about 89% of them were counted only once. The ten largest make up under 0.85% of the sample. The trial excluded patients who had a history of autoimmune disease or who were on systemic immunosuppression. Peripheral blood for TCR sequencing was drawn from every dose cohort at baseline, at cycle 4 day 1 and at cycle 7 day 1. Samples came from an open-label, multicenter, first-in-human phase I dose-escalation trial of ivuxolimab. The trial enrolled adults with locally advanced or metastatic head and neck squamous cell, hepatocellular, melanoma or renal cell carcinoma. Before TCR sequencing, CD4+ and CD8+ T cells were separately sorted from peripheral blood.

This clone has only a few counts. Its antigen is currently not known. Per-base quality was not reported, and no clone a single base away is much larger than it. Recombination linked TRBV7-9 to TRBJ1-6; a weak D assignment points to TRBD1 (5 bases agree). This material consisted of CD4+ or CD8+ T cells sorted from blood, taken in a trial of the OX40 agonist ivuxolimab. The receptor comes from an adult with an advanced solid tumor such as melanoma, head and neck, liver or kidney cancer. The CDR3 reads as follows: CASSPNLPGGDSPLHF. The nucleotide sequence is TGTGCCAGCAGCCCGAACCTCCCGGGGGGGGATTCACCCCTCCACTTT.